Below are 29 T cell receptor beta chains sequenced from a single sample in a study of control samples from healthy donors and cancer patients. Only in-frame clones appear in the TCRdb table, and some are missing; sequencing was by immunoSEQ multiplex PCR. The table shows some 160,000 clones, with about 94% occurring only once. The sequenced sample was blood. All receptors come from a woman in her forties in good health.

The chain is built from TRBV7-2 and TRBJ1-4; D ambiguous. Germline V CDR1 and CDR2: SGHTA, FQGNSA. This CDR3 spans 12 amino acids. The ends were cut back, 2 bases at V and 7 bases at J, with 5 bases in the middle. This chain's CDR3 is CASSLPGEKLFF. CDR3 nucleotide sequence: TGTGCCAGCAGCTTACCCGGTGAAAAACTGTTTTTT. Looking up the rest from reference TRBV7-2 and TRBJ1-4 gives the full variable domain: GAGVSQSPSNKVTEKGKDVELRCDPISGHTALYWYRQSLGQGLEFLIYFQGNSAPDKSGLPSDRFSAERTGGSVSTLTIQRTQQEDSAVYLCASSLPGEKLFFGSGTQLSVL.

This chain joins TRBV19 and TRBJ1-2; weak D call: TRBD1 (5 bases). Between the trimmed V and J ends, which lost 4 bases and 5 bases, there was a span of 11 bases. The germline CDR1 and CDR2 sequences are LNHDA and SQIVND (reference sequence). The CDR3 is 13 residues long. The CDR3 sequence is CASSRGERYGYTF. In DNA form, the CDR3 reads TGTGCCAGTAGTAGGGGGGAAAGATATGGCTACACCTTC.

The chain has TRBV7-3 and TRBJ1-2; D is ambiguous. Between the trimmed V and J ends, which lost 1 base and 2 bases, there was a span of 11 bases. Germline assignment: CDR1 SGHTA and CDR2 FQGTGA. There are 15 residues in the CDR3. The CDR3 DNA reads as TGTGCCAGCAGCTTAAGCGGAGGAGTCAACTATGGCTACACCTTC. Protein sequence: CASSLSGGVNYGYTF.

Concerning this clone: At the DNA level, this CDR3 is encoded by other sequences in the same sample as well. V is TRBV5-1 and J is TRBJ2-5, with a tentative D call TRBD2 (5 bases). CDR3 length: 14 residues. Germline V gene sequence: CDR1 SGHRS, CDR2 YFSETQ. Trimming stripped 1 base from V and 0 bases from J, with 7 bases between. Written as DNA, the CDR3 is TGCGCCAGCAGCTTGAGAGCGGACCAAGAGACCCAGTACTTC. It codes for CASSLRADQETQYF.

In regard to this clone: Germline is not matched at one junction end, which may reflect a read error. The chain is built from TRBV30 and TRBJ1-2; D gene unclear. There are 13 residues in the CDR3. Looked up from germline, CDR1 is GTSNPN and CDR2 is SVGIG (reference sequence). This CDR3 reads CAWSVQSGRGCTF. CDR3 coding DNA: TGTGCCTGGAGTGTACAATCCGGGCGAGGCTGCACCTTC.

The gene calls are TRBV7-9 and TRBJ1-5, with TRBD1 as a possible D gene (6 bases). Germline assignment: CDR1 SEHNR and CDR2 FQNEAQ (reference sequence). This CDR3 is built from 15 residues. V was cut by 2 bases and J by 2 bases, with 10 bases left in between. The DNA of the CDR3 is TGTGCCAGCAGCTTAAGCTCAGGGGGCAATCAGCCCCAGCATTTT. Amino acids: CASSLSSGGNQPQHF.

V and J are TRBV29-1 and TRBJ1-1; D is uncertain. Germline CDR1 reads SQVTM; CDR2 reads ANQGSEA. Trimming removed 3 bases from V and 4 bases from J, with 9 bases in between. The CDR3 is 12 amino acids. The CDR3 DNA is TGCAGCGTTGAGGGTTGGGGCACTGAAGCTTTCTTT. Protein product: CSVEGWGTEAFF. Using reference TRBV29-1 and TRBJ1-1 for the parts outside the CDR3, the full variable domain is SAVISQKPSRDICQRGTSLTIQCQVDSQVTMMFWYRQQPGQSLTLIATANQGSEATYESGFVIDKFPISRPNLTFSTLTVSNMSPEDSSIYLCSVEGWGTEAFFGQGTRLTVV.

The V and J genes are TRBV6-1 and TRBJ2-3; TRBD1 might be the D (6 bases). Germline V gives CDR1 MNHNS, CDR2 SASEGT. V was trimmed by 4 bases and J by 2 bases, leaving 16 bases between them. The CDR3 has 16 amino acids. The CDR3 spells CASSAATGILTDTQYF. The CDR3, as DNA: TGTGCCAGCAGTGCAGCGACAGGAATACTCACAGATACGCAGTATTTT.

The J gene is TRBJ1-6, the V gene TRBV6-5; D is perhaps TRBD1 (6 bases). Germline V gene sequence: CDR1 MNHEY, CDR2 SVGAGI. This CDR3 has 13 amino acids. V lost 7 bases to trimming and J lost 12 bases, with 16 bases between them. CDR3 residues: CASTRDMVGPLHF. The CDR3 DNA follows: TGTGCCAGCACCAGGGACATGGTTGGACCCCTCCACTTT.

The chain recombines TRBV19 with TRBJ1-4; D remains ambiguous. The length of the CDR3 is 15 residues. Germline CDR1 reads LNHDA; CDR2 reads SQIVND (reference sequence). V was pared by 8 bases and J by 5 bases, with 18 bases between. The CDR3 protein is CASPPEGSKNEKLFF. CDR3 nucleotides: TGTGCCAGTCCCCCGGAGGGCAGCAAGAATGAAAAACTGTTTTTT.

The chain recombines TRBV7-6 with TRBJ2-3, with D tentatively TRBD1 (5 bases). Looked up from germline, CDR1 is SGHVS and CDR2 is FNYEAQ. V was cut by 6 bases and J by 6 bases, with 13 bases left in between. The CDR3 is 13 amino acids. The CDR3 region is CASSYQGADTQYF. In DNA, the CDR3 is TGTGCCAGCAGTTATCAGGGTGCGGATACGCAGTATTTT.

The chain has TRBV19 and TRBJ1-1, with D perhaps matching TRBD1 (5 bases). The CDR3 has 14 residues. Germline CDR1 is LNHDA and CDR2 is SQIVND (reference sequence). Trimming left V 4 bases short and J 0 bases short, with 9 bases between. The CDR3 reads CASSKRQMNTEAFF. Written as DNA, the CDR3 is TGTGCCAGTAGTAAAAGACAGATGAACACTGAAGCTTTCTTT.

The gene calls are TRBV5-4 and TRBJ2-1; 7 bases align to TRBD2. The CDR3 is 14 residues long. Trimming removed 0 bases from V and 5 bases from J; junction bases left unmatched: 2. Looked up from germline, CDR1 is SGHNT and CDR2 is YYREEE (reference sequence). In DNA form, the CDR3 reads TGTGCCAGCAGCTTGGAGAGCGGGAACAATGAGCAGTTCTTC. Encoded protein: CASSLESGNNEQFF.

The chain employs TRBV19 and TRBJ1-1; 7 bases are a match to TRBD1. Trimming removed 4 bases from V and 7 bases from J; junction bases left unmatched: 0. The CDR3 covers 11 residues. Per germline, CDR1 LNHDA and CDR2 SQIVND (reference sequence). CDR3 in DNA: TGTGCCAGTAGTACAGGGGGTGAAGCTTTCTTT. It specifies CASSTGGEAFF.

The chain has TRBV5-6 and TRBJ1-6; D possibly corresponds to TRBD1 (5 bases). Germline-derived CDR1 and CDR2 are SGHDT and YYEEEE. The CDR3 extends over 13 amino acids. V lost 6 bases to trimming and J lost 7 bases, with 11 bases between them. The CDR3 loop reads CASTRQRNSPLHF. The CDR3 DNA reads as TGTGCCAGCACCCGACAGCGCAATTCACCCCTCCACTTT. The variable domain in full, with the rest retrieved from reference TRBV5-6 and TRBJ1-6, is DAGVTQSPTHLIKTRGQQVTLRCSPKSGHDTVSWYQQALGQGPQFIFQYYEEEERQRGNFPDRFSGHQFPNYSSELNVNALLLGDSALYLCASTRQRNSPLHFGNGTRLTVT.

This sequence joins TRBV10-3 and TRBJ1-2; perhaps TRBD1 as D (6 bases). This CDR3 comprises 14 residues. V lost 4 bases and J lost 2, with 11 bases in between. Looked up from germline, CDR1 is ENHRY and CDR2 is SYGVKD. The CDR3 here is CAISVDRANYGYTF. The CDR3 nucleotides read TGTGCCATCAGTGTGGACAGAGCGAACTATGGCTACACCTTC.

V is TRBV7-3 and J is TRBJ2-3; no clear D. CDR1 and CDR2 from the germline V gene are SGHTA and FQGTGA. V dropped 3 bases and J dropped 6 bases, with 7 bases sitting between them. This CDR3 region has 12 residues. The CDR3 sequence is CASSFNLDTQYF. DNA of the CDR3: TGTGCCAGCAGCTTCAACCTGGATACGCAGTATTTT.

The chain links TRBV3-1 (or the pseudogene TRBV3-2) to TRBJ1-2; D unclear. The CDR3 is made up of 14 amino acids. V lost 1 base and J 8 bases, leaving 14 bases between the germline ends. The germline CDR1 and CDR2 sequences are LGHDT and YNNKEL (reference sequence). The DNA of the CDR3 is TGTGCCAGCAGCCAAGGTCTGGCGGGTCGGGGCTACACCTTC. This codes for CASSQGLAGRGYTF.

In DNA form, the CDR3 reads TGTGCCAGCAGCAAAGTCAGGGGCAGCGACGAAAAACTGTTTTTT. This codes for CASSKVRGSDEKLFF. This chain connects TRBV21-1 to TRBJ1-4; whether TRBD1, the table's D call, matches the DNA was not checked. TRBV21-1 is an annotated pseudogene. The CDR3 is 15 amino acids.

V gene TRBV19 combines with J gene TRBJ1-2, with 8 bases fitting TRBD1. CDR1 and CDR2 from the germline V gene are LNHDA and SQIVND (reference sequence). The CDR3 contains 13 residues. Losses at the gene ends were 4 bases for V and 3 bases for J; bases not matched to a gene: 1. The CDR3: CASSSRGHYGYTF. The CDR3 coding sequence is TGTGCCAGTAGTAGCAGGGGGCACTATGGCTACACCTTC.

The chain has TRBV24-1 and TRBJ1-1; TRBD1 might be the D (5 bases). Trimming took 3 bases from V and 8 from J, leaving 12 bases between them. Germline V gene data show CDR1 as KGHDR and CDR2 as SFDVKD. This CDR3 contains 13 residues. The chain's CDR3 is CATSDRWGIEAFF. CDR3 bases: TGTGCCACCAGTGATCGGTGGGGGATCGAAGCTTTCTTT.

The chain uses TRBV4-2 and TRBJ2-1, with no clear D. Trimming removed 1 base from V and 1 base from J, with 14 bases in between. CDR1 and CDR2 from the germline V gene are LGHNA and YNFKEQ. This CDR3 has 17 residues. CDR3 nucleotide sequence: TGTGCCAGCAGCCAAGCGTCGTCCCTCGGGTCCTACAATGAGCAGTTCTTC. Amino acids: CASSQASSLGSYNEQFF.

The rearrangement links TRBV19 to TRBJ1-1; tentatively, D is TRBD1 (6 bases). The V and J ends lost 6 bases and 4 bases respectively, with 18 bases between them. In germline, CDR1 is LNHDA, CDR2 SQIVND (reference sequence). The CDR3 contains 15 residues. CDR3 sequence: CASSPARGGTTEAFF. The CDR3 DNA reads TGTGCCAGTAGCCCCGCCAGGGGAGGTACCACTGAAGCTTTCTTT.

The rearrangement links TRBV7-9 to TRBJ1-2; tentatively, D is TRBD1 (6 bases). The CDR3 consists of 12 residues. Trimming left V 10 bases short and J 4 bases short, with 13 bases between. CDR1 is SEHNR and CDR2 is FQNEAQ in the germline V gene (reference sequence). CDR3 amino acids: CATPGVGYGYTF. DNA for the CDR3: TGTGCCACCCCAGGGGTTGGCTATGGCTACACCTTC.

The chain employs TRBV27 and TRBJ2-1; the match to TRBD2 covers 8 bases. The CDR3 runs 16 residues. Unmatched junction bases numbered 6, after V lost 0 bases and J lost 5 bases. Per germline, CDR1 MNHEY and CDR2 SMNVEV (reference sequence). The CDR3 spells CASSLSREARNNEQFF. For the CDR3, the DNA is TGTGCCAGCAGTTTATCGCGGGAGGCCAGGAACAATGAGCAGTTCTTC.

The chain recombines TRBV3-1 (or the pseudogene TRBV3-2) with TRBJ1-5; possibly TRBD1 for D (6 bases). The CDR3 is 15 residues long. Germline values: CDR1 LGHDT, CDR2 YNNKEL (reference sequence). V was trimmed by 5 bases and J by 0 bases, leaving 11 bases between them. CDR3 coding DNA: TGTGCCAGCAGCAAGGACAGAAATAGCAATCAGCCCCAGCATTTT. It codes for CASSKDRNSNQPQHF.

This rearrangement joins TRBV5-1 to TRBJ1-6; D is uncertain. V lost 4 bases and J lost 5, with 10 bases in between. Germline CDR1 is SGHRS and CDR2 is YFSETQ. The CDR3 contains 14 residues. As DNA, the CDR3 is TGCGCCAGCAGCGCCGGATCTAATAATTCACCCCTCCACTTT. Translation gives CASSAGSNNSPLHF.

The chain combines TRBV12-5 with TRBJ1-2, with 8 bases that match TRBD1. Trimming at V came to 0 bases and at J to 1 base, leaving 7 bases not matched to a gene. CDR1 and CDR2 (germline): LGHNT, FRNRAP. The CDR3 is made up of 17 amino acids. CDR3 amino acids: CASGLVLQGALNYGYTF. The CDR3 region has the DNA TGTGCTAGTGGTTTGGTATTGCAGGGGGCGCTTAACTATGGCTACACCTTC.

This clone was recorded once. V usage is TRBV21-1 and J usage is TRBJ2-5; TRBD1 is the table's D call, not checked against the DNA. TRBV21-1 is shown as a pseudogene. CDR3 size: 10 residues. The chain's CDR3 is CASGDSSQYF. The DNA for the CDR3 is TGTGCCAGCGGCGACAGTTCCCAGTACTTC.